The present entry profiles one TCR beta chain with its context. Its matching antigen is unknown. The record originates from a study of response to subunit inactivated influenza vaccine. General study findings and limits: T cells newly recruited by each seasonal influenza vaccination are few, the authors suggested.

From the RT-PCR reads, TCRdb called clonotypes with MiXCR, one entry per CDR3 protein. The sample lists about 190,000 distinct CDR3 sequences, under 15% occurring once. Germline assignment: CDR1 MGHRA and CDR2 YSYEKL. This CDR3 spans 14 amino acids. After removal of 1 base from V and 5 bases from J, the junction contained 3 bases not matched to a gene. The chain combines TRBV4-1 with TRBJ2-7; TRBD1 matches 9 bases. The TCR originated in a man aged 45-60 years who received an inactivated influenza vaccine. This specimen consisted of CD8+ T cells sorted from PBMCs, obtained 5 days after vaccination. The CDR3 DNA sequence: TGCGCCAGCAGCCAAGGGACAGGGGCTGACGAGCAGTACTTC. Protein: CASSQGTGADEQYF.